The 31 T cell receptor beta chains below were found in one sample sequenced in a study of blood T cell repertoires in COVID-19 (TCRdb year 2020). The library was obtained by the immunoSEQ multiplex PCR assay. The immuneACCESS repertoire file appears here via TCRdb, limited to in-frame rearrangements. These files lack a portion of the clones; in checked studies, under half of the deficit traces to unresolved V genes, and the cause of the others is not known. The sample includes more than 250,000 clones, with around 85% observed a single time. Approximately 5.7% of the sample lies in the top ten. Sequenced sample: PBMCs or T cells enriched from blood (not recorded which). The receptor source for this set is a woman aged 40-49 years who had recovered from COVID-19.

J is TRBJ2-7 and V is TRBV30; 7 bases agree with TRBD2. J gave up 0 bases and V 1 base, and 6 bases lay outside the gene matches. Germline loops: CDR1 GTSNPN, CDR2 SVGIG (reference sequence). This CDR3 comprises 15 residues. DNA for the CDR3: TGTGCCTGGAGTGAAGGAAGCGGGGCCTCCTACGAGCAGTACTTC. Amino acids: CAWSEGSGASYEQYF.

The CDR3 DNA reads as TGTGCCAGCGAACAGGGGGGCAAAAACATTCAGTACTTC. Its translation: CASEQGGKNIQYF. The genes are TRBV28 and TRBJ2-4; 8 nucleotides agree with TRBD1. V lost 8 bases and J lost 3; bases outside the gene matches: 3. The CDR3 runs 13 residues. From germline, CDR1 is MDHEN and CDR2 SYDVKM.

This chain uses TRBV4-1 with TRBJ1-5, with a weak D call TRBD1 (5 bases). CDR3 length: 15 amino acids. V lost 4 bases and J 5 bases, leaving 15 bases between the germline ends. Germline V lookup: CDR1 MGHRA, CDR2 YSYEKL. The CDR3 DNA sequence: TGCGCCAGCAGCCGTAGCCAGGGAGGGTATCAGCCCCAGCATTTT. This translates into CASSRSQGGYQPQHF.

This clone was picked up a small number of times. The rearrangement joins TRBV9 to TRBJ2-1, with D unclear. This CDR3 contains 15 residues. The V end lost 0 bases, the J end lost 0 bases, and 7 bases lay between the germline ends. The germline V gene encodes CDR1 SGDLS and CDR2 YYNGEE. CDR3 DNA: TGTGCCAGCAGCGTAGCAGAAAGCTCCTACAATGAGCAGTTCTTC. This sequence encodes CASSVAESSYNEQFF.

The CDR3 spells CASSHGQGARAEAFF. The CDR3 DNA reads as TGCGCCAGCAGCCATGGTCAGGGGGCTCGCGCTGAAGCTTTCTTT. The rearrangement uses TRBV4-1 and TRBJ1-1; TRBD1 aligns across 8 bases. The CDR3 is made up of 15 amino acids. Germline V CDR1 and CDR2: MGHRA, YSYEKL. Trimming cost V 3 bases and J 6 bases; bases outside gene matches: 9.

V is TRBV4-1 and J is TRBJ1-6; TRBD1 aligns across 9 bases. V shed 3 bases, J shed 8 bases, and the junction held 5 bases outside the gene matches. Germline V gene sequence: CDR1 MGHRA, CDR2 YSYEKL. There are 15 residues in the CDR3. This CDR3 is CASSQLQGADSPLHF. CDR3 in DNA: TGCGCCAGCAGCCAGCTACAGGGGGCGGATTCACCCCTCCACTTT.

The chain carries TRBV19 and TRBJ2-1; maybe TRBD2 (5 bases). Trimming shortened V by 8 bases and J by 6 bases, and 14 bases separated the two germline ends. CDR3 length equals 13 residues. The germline V gene encodes CDR1 LNHDA and CDR2 SQIVND (reference sequence). CDR3 in amino acids: CASSKGAGNEQFF. The CDR3 nucleotides are TGTGCCAGTTCGAAGGGAGCCGGCAATGAGCAGTTCTTC.

CDR3 loop: CASSEGRQGNQPQHF. The CDR3 nucleotides are TGTGCCAGCAGTGAAGGCCGGCAGGGCAATCAGCCCCAGCATTTT. V and J are TRBV2 and TRBJ1-5; D not certain. The germline V and J ends were trimmed by 1 base and 2 bases, with 9 bases remaining between them. The germline V gene has CDR1 SNHLY and CDR2 FYNNEI. The CDR3 is 15 residues long.

This sequence joins TRBV5-1 and TRBJ2-7, with 8 bases identical to TRBD1. The CDR3 totals 16 residues. The germline V gene has CDR1 SGHRS and CDR2 YFSETQ. The J segment lost 3 bases and the V segment lost 1 base, leaving 9 bases of the junction unmatched. This chain's CDR3 is CASSLKFGTGNYEQYF. The CDR3 DNA is TGCGCCAGCAGCTTGAAATTCGGGACAGGAAACTACGAGCAGTACTTC. Full variable domain (missing parts from reference TRBV5-1 and TRBJ2-7): KAGVTQTPRYLIKTRGQQVTLSCSPISGHRSVSWYQQTPGQGLQFLFEYFSETQRNKGNFPGRFSGRQFSNSRSEMNVSTLELGDSALYLCASSLKFGTGNYEQYFGPGTRLTVT.

The chain links TRBV28 to TRBJ2-7, with TRBD1 matching over 7 bases. V was pared by 6 bases and J by 0 bases, with 8 bases of the junction left unmatched. Germline-derived CDR1 and CDR2 are MDHEN and SYDVKM. The CDR3 consists of 15 residues. CDR3 nucleotides: TGTGCCAGCAGGGGAGAGGGGGCCTACTCCTACGAGCAGTACTTC. This codes for CASRGEGAYSYEQYF.

V and J are TRBV18 and TRBJ1-1; the D gene is possibly TRBD1 (5 bases). Trimming removed 3 bases at V and 0 bases at J, with 11 bases between. The germline gives CDR1 KGHSH, CDR2 LQKENI. This CDR3 is built from 15 residues. DNA for the CDR3: TGTGCCAGCTCACCGACGGACACCTTGAACACTGAAGCTTTCTTT. Amino acids: CASSPTDTLNTEAFF.

This clone was observed once. The CDR3 reads CASSLGRTSQTQYF. CDR3 coding DNA: TGTGCCAGCAGCTTAGGGCGGACTTCCCAGACCCAGTACTTC. The chain employs TRBV11-3 and TRBJ2-5; the D gene is possibly TRBD2 (5 bases). CDR3 size: 14 residues. Trimming took off 1 base at V and 6 bases at J, with 12 bases between the two ends. Germline V lookup: CDR1 SGHNT, CDR2 YENEEA.

The CDR3 is CASSPIGGATNEKLFF. CDR3 DNA: TGTGCCAGCTCACCAATCGGAGGGGCAACTAATGAAAAACTGTTTTTT. J is TRBJ1-4 and V is TRBV18, with D possibly TRBD1 on 5 matching bases. The CDR3 extends over 16 amino acids. The ends were cut back, 2 bases at V and 0 bases at J, with 10 bases in the middle. The germline V gene encodes CDR1 KGHSH and CDR2 LQKENI.

This chain joins TRBV28 and TRBJ1-2; 8 bases align to TRBD1. This CDR3 contains 13 residues. Germline V gene sequence: CDR1 MDHEN, CDR2 SYDVKM. V was pared by 5 bases and J by 8 bases, with 7 bases of the junction left unmatched. The CDR3 coding sequence is TGTGCCAGCAGTCCAGGACAGGGTGGAGGCTACACCTTC. This encodes CASSPGQGGGYTF.

The J gene is TRBJ1-2, the V gene TRBV28; 7 nucleotides agree with TRBD1. Germline CDR1 is MDHEN and CDR2 is SYDVKM. The CDR3 runs to 16 residues. Trimming removed 5 bases from V and 4 bases from J; junction bases left unmatched: 13. CDR3 loop: CASSHRTGVFVYGYTF. CDR3 coding DNA: TGTGCCAGCAGTCATCGGACAGGAGTTTTTGTCTATGGCTACACCTTC.

The chain has TRBV18 and TRBJ2-7, with 7 nucleotides matching TRBD2. The CDR3 runs 14 residues. V shed 3 bases, J shed 5 bases, and the junction held 7 bases outside the gene matches. Germline assignment: CDR1 KGHSH and CDR2 LQKENI. The CDR3 loop is CASSPTSRGHEQYF. The CDR3 DNA reads as TGTGCCAGCTCACCGACTAGCAGAGGCCACGAGCAGTACTTC. The whole variable domain, remainder taken from reference TRBV18 and TRBJ2-7, is NAGVMQNPRHLVRRRGQEARLRCSPMKGHSHVYWYRQLPEEGLKFMVYLQKENIIDESGMPKERFSAEFPKEGPSILRIQQVVRGDSAAYFCASSPTSRGHEQYFGPGTRLTVT.

This clone appeared a single time. The chain has TRBV12-3 or TRBV12-4 and TRBJ1-6, with a weak D call TRBD1 (5 bases). The CDR3 is made up of 12 amino acids. V gave up 4 bases and J gave up 13 bases, with 11 bases separating them. DNA of the CDR3: TGTGCCAGCAGTTCCGTGGGGGGGCCCCTCCACTTT. The encoded protein is CASSSVGGPLHF.

This clone was recorded a few times. J is TRBJ2-2 and V is TRBV5-1; 8 nucleotides align to TRBD2. V lost 0 bases and J lost 6; bases outside the gene matches: 7. Germline V gives CDR1 SGHRS, CDR2 YFSETQ. This CDR3 has 16 amino acids. CDR3 protein: CASSLEPAGVSGELFF. CDR3 bases: TGCGCCAGCAGCTTGGAGCCAGCGGGAGTGTCCGGGGAGCTGTTTTTT.

V gene TRBV5-1 combines with J gene TRBJ2-2; the D is unclear. The CDR3 consists of 13 residues. The V and J ends lost 4 bases and 9 bases respectively, with 13 bases between them. Germline-derived CDR1 and CDR2 are SGHRS and YFSETQ. CDR3: CASSPTGGRELFF. CDR3 bases: TGCGCCAGCAGCCCAACGGGTGGCCGGGAGCTGTTTTTT.

This clone was seen only once. The chain carries TRBV2 and TRBJ2-2; the match to TRBD1 covers 9 bases. Unmatched junction bases numbered 7, after V lost 7 bases and J lost 7 bases. Germline values: CDR1 SNHLY, CDR2 FYNNEI. This CDR3 has 14 amino acids. The chain's CDR3 is CASTRQGVDGELFF. The CDR3 DNA follows: TGTGCCAGCACACGACAGGGGGTTGACGGGGAGCTGTTTTTT. The whole variable domain, filled in from reference TRBV2 and TRBJ2-2, reads EPEVTQTPSHQVTQMGQEVILRCVPISNHLYFYWYRQILGQKVEFLVSFYNNEISEKSEIFDDQFSVERPDGSNFTLKIRSTKLEDSAMYFCASTRQGVDGELFFGEGSRLTVL.

V is TRBV3-1 (or the pseudogene TRBV3-2) and J is TRBJ1-2; TRBD1 matches 7 bases. J lost 5 bases, V lost 2 bases, and 2 bases had no gene match. The CDR3 extends over 13 amino acids. CDR1 and CDR2 (germline): LGHDT, YNNKEL (reference sequence). CDR3 loop: CASSQQTGYGYTF. CDR3 nucleotides: TGTGCCAGCAGCCAACAGACAGGGTATGGCTACACCTTC.

J is TRBJ1-2 and V is TRBV30; possible D gene TRBD1, 5 bases. Germline values: CDR1 GTSNPN, CDR2 SVGIG (reference sequence). This CDR3 has 15 amino acids. V gave up 0 bases and J gave up 4 bases, with 15 bases separating them. As DNA, the CDR3 is TGTGCCTGGAGTGTGGCTGGGGGTAGCGGCTATGGCTACACCTTC. Residues: CAWSVAGGSGYGYTF. Supplemented by reference TRBV30 and TRBJ1-2, the full variable domain reads SQTIHQWPATLVQPVGSPLSLECTVEGTSNPNLYWYRQAAGRGLQLLFYSVGIGQISSEVPQNLSASRPQDRQFILSSKKLLLSDSGFYLCAWSVAGGSGYGYTFGSGTRLTVV.

The chain joins TRBV6-5 to TRBJ2-7, with D possibly being TRBD1 (5 bases). There are 14 residues in the CDR3. V was clipped by 6 bases and J by 8 bases, with 20 bases between them. CDR1 MNHEY and CDR2 SVGAGI come from the germline V gene. CDR3 residues: CASSPLGAVGKQYF. The CDR3 DNA follows: TGTGCCAGCAGCCCCCTTGGGGCGGTAGGCAAGCAGTACTTC.

This clone was observed a single time. The chain links TRBV3-1 (or the pseudogene TRBV3-2) to TRBJ2-1; 7 bases match TRBD2. The CDR3 is 16 residues long. Trimming removed 2 bases from V and 6 bases from J; junction bases left unmatched: 10. Germline V gives CDR1 LGHDT, CDR2 YNNKEL (reference sequence). The CDR3 nucleotides are TGTGCCAGCAGCCAAAGGGGTGCGGGAGAAGCCAATGAGCAGTTCTTC. This gives the protein CASSQRGAGEANEQFF.

The chain recombines TRBV5-1 with TRBJ2-7, with D possibly matching TRBD2 (6 bases). Germline assignment: CDR1 SGHRS and CDR2 YFSETQ. This CDR3 spans 14 amino acids. Trimming shortened V by 0 bases and J by 2 bases, and 9 bases separated the two germline ends. The CDR3 here is CASSLEEGTYEQYF. The CDR3 nucleotides are TGCGCCAGCAGCTTGGAGGAGGGGACCTACGAGCAGTACTTC. Looking up the rest from reference TRBV5-1 and TRBJ2-7 gives the full variable domain: KAGVTQTPRYLIKTRGQQVTLSCSPISGHRSVSWYQQTPGQGLQFLFEYFSETQRNKGNFPGRFSGRQFSNSRSEMNVSTLELGDSALYLCASSLEEGTYEQYFGPGTRLTVT.

This chain uses TRBV18 with TRBJ1-5; 8 nucleotides agree with TRBD1. J lost 0 bases, V lost 5 bases, and 3 bases had no gene match. In germline, CDR1 is KGHSH, CDR2 LQKENI. The CDR3 runs 15 residues. The CDR3 sequence: CASSAGGVSNQPQHF. CDR3 coding DNA: TGTGCCAGCTCAGCAGGGGGCGTTAGCAATCAGCCCCAGCATTTT.

The chain carries TRBV5-5 and TRBJ2-5; TRBD1 agrees at 8 bases. The CDR3 totals 15 residues. The germline CDR1 and CDR2 sequences are SGHKS and YYEKEE (reference sequence). With V trimmed by 8 bases and J by 3 bases, 12 bases remained unmatched. The CDR3 DNA reads TGTGCCAGTTCTCTTCAAGGGACAGGAGAAGAGACCCAGTACTTC. Translated: CASSLQGTGEETQYF.

This chain links TRBV2 with TRBJ1-6, with 12 bases that match TRBD1. Germline CDR1 SNHLY, CDR2 FYNNEI. The CDR3 is made up of 15 amino acids. V lost 6 bases to trimming and J lost 9 bases; unmatched junction nucleotides: 6. The CDR3: CASRGQGARVSPLHF. The CDR3 DNA reads as TGTGCCAGCAGGGGACAGGGGGCACGGGTTTCACCCCTCCACTTT.

This clone was seen once. V and J are TRBV6-5 and TRBJ1-5, with 7 bases aligning to TRBD1. Germline V lookup: CDR1 MNHEY, CDR2 SVGAGI. The trim removed 8 bases at V and 7 bases at J, leaving 5 bases unmatched. There are 12 residues in the CDR3. This chain's CDR3 is CASRSGQQPQHF. CDR3 sequence (DNA): TGTGCCAGCCGATCGGGACAGCAGCCCCAGCATTTT.

This chain links TRBV7-3 with TRBJ2-5; 10 nucleotides agree with TRBD1. Germline V gene sequence: CDR1 SGHTA, CDR2 FQGTGA. CDR3 length: 17 residues. Unmatched junction bases numbered 7, after V lost 0 bases and J lost 3 bases. CDR3 in DNA: TGTGCCAGCAGCTTAACGTTAATAGGACAGGGGGAAGAGACCCAGTACTTC. Its translation: CASSLTLIGQGEETQYF.

V is TRBV7-8 and J is TRBJ2-7, with 8 bases matching TRBD1. Losses at the gene ends were 5 bases for V and 2 bases for J; bases not matched to a gene: 5. Germline CDR1 reads SGHVS; CDR2 reads FQNEAQ. The CDR3 covers 14 residues. The CDR3 DNA is TGTGCCAGCAGCCCCCAGGGGGCTGCCTACGAGCAGTACTTC. Protein product: CASSPQGAAYEQYF. Supplemented by reference TRBV7-8 and TRBJ2-7, the full variable domain reads GAGVSQSPRYKVAKRGQDVALRCDPISGHVSLFWYQQALGQGPEFLTYFQNEAQLDKSGLPSDRFFAERPEGSVSTLKIQRTQQEDSAVYLCASSPQGAAYEQYFGPGTRLTVT.